Described below is a single TCR beta chain sequence and its context. This clonotype was detected a few times. Its antigen specificity is not known. Base qualities are not at hand, and no much larger clone is one base apart. This specimen comes from a study of T-cell reconstitution after alpha-beta-depleted transplantation in children (dated by TCRdb to the mid-2010s). Some background on the complete study: Using TCR repertoire profiling, the study quantitatively followed how T-cell immune reconstitution unfolded in children after TCRalphabeta/CD19-depleted allogeneic hematopoietic cell transplantation.

Library preparation employed PCR. This sample was sequenced with an Illumina HiSeq 2500. TCR library preparation used molecular barcoding, with unique molecular identifiers applied to normalize quantification of the TCRbeta repertoire. TCRdb redid the processing of the public reads, applying fastp at Q25 and MiXCR, and retained in-frame beta chains. Rows with one shared CDR3 protein collapse into an entry with the most common genes and DNA. The table for this sample lists 45,000 to 50,000 distinct CDR3 sequences; around 53% of them were counted only once. The biggest ten clones account for 30% to 40% of the sample. Findings and caveats that apply to the study as a whole: In some patients, high TCRbeta diversity at day 60 was attributed to recipient T cells and intrathymic progenitors that had survived conditioning. Apparently early alphabetaT-cell count recovery about two months after transplant reportedly relied on only several hundred rapidly expanded clones derived from non-depleted graft cells. Over the following months the frequencies of hyperexpanded clones went down, and after one year T-cell counts and TCRbeta diversity were mostly credited to newly produced T cells.

What the treatment or condition label conveys for this sample: allogeneic hematopoietic cell transplantation with graft depleted of TCRalphabeta T cells and CD19 B cells. The children who served as transplant recipients had been given grafts of TCRalphabeta/CD19-depleted allogeneic hematopoietic cells. At the junction V is shortened by 4 bases and J by 0 bases, with 13 bases in between. The cysteine opens and the phenylalanine closes a CDR3 of 15 amino acids. Kept here is only the CDR3 DNA, which spans 45 bases and is read in frame from base 1. This receptor chain uses TRBV12-3 or TRBV12-4 and TRBJ2-7; the D segment could be TRBD2, given 5 matching bases. The source of this sequence is a boy in the first two years of life with SCID, due to receive a stem cell transplant. The sample here was peripheral blood, taken before TCRalphabeta/CD19-depleted stem cell transplant. The DNA is as follows: TGTGCCAGCAGTTCCACTCTTGGGAGCTCCTACGAGCAGTACTTC. Protein translation: CASSSTLGSSYEQYF.